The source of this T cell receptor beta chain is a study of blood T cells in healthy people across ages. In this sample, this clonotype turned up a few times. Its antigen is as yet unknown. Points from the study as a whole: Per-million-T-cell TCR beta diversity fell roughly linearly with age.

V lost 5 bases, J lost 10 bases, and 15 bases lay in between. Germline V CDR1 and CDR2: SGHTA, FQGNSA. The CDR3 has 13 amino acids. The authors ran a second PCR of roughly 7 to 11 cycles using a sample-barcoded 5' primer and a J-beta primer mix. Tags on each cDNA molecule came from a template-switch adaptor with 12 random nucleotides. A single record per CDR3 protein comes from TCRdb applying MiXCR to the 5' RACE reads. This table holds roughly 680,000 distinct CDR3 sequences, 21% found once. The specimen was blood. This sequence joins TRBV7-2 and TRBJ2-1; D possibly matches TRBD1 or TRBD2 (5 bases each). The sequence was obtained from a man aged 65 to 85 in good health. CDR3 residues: CASSVRGVREQFF. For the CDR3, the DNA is TGTGCCAGCAGCGTTCGGGGCGTTCGGGAGCAGTTCTTC.